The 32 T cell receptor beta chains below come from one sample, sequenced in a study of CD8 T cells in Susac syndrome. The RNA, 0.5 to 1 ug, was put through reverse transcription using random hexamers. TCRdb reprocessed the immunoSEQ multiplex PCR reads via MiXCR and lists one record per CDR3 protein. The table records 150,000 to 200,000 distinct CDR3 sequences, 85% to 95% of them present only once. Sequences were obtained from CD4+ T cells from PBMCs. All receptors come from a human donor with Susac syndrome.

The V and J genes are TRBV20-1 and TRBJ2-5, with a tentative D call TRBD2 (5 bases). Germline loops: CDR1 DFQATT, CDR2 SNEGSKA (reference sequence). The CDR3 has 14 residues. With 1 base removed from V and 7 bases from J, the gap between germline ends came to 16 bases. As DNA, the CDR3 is TGCAGTGCTAGAGCCCCGGGGATCCTGGGGACCCAGTACTTC. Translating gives CSARAPGILGTQYF.

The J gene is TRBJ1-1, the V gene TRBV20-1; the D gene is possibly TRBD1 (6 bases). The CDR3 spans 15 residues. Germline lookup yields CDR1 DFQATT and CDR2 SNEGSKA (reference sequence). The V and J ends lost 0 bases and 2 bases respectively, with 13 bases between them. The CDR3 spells CSARDWAGDNTEAFF. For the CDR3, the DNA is TGCAGTGCTAGAGATTGGGCAGGGGACAACACTGAAGCTTTCTTT.

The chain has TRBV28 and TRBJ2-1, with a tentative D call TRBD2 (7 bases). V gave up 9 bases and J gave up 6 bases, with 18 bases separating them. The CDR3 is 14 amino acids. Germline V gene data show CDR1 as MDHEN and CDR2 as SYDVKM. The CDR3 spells CASYRGALFNEQFF. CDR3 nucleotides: TGTGCCAGTTACCGGGGGGCGTTATTCAATGAGCAGTTCTTC.

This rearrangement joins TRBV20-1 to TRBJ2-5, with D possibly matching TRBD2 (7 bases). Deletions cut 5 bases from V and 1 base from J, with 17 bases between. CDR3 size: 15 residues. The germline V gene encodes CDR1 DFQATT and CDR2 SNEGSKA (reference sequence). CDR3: CSASRGASAQETQYF. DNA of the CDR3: TGCAGTGCTTCCCGGGGGGCTAGCGCCCAAGAGACCCAGTACTTC.

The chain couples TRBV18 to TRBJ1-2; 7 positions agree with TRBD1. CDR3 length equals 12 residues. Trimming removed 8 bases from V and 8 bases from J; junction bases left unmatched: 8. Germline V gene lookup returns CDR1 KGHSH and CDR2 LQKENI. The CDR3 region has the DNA TGTGCCAGCGGCGACAGGGTCGAGGGCTACACCTTC. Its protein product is CASGDRVEGYTF.

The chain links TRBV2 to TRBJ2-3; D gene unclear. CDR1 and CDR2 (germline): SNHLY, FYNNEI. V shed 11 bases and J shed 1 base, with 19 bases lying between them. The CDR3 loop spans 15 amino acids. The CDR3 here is CAGRPGFVGTDTQYF. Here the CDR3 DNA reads TGTGCCGGAAGACCCGGGTTCGTCGGCACAGATACGCAGTATTTT.

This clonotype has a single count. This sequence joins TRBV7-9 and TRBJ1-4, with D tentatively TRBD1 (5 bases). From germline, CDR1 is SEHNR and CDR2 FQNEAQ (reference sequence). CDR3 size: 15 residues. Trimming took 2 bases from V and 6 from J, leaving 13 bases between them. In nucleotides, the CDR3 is TGTGCCAGCAGCTTATGGGACGGAGGGCATGAAAAACTGTTTTTT. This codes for CASSLWDGGHEKLFF.

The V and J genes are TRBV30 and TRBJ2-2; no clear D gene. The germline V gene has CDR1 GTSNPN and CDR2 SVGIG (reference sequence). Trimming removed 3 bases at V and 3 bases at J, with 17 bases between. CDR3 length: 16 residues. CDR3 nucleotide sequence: TGTGCCTGGAGGGGTAGATTGGTCTGGGACACCGGGGAGCTGTTTTTT. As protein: CAWRGRLVWDTGELFF.

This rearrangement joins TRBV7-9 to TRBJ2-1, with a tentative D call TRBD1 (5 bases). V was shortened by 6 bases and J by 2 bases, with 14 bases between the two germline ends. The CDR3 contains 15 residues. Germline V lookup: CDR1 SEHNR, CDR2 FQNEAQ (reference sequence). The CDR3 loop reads CASRTVRVPYNEQFF. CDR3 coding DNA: TGTGCCAGCAGAACAGTCAGGGTCCCCTACAATGAGCAGTTCTTC.

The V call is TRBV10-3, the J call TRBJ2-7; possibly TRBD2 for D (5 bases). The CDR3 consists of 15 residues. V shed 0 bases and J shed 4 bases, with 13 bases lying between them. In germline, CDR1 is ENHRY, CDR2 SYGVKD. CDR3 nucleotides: TGTGCCATCAGTGAGTCGACTCGGACTGGGTACGAGCAGTACTTC. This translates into CAISESTRTGYEQYF.

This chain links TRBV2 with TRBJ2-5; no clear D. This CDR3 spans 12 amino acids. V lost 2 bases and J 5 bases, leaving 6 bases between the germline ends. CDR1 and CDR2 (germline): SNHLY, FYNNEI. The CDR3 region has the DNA TGTGCCAGCAGTGAATTCGTTGAGACCCAGTACTTC. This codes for CASSEFVETQYF. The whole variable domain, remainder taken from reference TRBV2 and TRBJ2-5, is EPEVTQTPSHQVTQMGQEVILRCVPISNHLYFYWYRQILGQKVEFLVSFYNNEISEKSEIFDDQFSVERPDGSNFTLKIRSTKLEDSAMYFCASSEFVETQYFGPGTRLLVL.

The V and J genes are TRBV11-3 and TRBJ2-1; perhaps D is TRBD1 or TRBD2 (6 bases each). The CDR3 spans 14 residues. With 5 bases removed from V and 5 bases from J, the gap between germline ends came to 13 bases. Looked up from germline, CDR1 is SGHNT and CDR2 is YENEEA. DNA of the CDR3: TGTGCCAGCAGCCCACCGGGGGCACACAATGAGCAGTTCTTC. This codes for CASSPPGAHNEQFF.

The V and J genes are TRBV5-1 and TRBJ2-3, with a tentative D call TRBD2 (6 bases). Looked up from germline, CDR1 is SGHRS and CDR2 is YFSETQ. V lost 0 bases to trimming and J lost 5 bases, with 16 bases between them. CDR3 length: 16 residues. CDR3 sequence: CASSLVSPAGGDTQYF. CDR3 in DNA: TGCGCCAGCAGCTTGGTATCCCCAGCGGGTGGAGATACGCAGTATTTT.

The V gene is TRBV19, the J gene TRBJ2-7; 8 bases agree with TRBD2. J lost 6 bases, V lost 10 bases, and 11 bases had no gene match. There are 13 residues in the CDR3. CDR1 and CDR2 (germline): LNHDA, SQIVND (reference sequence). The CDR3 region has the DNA TGTGCCACCGAGGGACTAGTTGCGGGCGAGCAGTACTTC. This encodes CATEGLVAGEQYF.

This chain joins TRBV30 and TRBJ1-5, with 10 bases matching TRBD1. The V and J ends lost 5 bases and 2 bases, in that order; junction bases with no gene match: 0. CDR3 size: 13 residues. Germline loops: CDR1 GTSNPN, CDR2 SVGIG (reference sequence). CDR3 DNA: TGTGCCTGGGGGACAGGGGGCAATCAGCCCCAGCATTTT. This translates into CAWGTGGNQPQHF.

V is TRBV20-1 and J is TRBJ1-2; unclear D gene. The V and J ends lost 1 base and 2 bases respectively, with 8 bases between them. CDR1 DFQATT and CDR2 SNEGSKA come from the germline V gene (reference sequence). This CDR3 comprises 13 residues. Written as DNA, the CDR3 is TGCAGTGCTAGAGGCGGACGGAACTATGGCTACACCTTC. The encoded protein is CSARGGRNYGYTF.

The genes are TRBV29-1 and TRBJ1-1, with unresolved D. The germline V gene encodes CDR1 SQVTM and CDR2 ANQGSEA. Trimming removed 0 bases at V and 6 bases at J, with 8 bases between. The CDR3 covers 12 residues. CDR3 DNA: TGCAGCGTTGAAGATAGTGCTGCTGAAGCTTTCTTT. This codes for CSVEDSAAEAFF.

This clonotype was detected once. The CDR3 loop is CASSPQIQETQYF. CDR3 nucleotide sequence: TGTGCCAGCAGCCCCCAGATTCAAGAGACCCAGTACTTC. V is TRBV5-4 and J is TRBJ2-5; D unclear. Deletions cut 4 bases from V and 2 bases from J, with 9 bases between. The CDR3 runs 13 residues. Germline V gives CDR1 SGHNT, CDR2 YYREEE (reference sequence).

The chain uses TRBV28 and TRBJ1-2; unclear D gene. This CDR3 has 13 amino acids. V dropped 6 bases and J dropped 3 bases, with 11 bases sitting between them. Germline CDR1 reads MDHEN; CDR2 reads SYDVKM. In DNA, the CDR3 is TGTGCCAGCAGATATCAGCAGGACTATGGCTACACCTTC. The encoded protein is CASRYQQDYGYTF.

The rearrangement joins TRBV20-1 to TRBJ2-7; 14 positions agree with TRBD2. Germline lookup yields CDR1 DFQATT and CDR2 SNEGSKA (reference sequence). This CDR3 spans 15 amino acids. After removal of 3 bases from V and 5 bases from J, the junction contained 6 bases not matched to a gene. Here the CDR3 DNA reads TGCAGTGCTAGTAACCCGACTAGCGGGAGGGACGAGCAGTACTTC. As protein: CSASNPTSGRDEQYF.

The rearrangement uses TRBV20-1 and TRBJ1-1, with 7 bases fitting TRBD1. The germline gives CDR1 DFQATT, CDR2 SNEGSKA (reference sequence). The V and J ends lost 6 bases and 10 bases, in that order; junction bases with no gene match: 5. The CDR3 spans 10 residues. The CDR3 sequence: CSAIQGPAFF. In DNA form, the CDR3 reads TGCAGTGCCATACAGGGGCCAGCTTTCTTT.

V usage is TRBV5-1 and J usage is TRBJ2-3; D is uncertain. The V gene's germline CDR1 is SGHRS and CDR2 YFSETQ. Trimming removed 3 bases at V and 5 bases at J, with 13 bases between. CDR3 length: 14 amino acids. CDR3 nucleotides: TGCGCCAGCAGCTCGGGCCGAGCAGGAGATACGCAGTATTTT. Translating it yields CASSSGRAGDTQYF.

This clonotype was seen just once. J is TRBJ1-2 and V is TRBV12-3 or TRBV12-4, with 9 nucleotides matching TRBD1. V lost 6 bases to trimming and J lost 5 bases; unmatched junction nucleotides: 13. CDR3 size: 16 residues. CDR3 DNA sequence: TGTGCCAGCAGGCTGACCGGGACAGGGAACCTTTATGGCTACACCTTC. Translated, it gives CASRLTGTGNLYGYTF.

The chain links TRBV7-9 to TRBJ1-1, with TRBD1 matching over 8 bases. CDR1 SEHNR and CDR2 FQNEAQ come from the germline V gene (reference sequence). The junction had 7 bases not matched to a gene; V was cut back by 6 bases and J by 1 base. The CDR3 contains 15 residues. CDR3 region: CASRRTGTGNTEAFF. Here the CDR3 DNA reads TGTGCCAGCAGAAGAACGGGGACAGGGAACACTGAAGCTTTCTTT.

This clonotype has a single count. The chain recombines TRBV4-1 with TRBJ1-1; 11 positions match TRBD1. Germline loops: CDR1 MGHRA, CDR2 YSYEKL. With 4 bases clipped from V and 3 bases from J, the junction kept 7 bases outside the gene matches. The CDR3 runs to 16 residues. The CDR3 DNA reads TGCGCCAGCAGCCTTGGGACAGGGGGTCGGTACACTGAAGCTTTCTTT. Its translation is CASSLGTGGRYTEAFF.

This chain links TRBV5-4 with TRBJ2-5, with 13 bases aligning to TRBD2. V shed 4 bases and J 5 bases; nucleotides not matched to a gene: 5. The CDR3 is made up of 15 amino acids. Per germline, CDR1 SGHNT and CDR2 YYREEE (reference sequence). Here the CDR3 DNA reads TGTGCCAGCAGCCCTTTACTAGCGGGAGGGGAGACCCAGTACTTC. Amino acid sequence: CASSPLLAGGETQYF.

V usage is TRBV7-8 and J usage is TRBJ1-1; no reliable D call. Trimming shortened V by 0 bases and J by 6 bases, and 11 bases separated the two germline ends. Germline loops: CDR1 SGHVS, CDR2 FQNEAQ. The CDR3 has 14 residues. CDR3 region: CASSLARGSAEAFF. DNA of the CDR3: TGTGCCAGCAGCTTAGCGCGCGGGAGCGCTGAAGCTTTCTTT.

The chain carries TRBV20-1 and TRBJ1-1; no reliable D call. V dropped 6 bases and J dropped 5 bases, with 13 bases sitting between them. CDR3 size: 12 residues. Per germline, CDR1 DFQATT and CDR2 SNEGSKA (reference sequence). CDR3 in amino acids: CSAKRSGTEAFF. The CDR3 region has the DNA TGCAGTGCAAAGAGATCGGGGACTGAAGCTTTCTTT.

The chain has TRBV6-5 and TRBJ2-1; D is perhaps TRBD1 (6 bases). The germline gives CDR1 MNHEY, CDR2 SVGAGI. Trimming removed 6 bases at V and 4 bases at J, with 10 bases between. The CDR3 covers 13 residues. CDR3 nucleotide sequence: TGTGCCAGCAGACCAGGGGTTTACAATGAGCAGTTCTTC. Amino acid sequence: CASRPGVYNEQFF.

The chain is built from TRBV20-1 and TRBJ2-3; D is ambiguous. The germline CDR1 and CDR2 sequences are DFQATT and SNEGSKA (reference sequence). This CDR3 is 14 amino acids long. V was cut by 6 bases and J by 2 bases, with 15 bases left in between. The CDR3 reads CSAEPEVDTDTQYF. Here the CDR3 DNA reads TGCAGTGCCGAACCGGAAGTAGACACAGATACGCAGTATTTT.

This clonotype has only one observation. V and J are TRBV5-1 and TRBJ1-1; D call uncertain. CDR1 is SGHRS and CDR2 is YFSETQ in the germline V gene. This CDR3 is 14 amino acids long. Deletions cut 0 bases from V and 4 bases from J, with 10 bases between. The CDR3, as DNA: TGCGCCAGCAGCTTGGCGGCAGATTTCACTGAAGCTTTCTTT. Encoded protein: CASSLAADFTEAFF. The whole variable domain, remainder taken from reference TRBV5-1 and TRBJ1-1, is KAGVTQTPRYLIKTRGQQVTLSCSPISGHRSVSWYQQTPGQGLQFLFEYFSETQRNKGNFPGRFSGRQFSNSRSEMNVSTLELGDSALYLCASSLAADFTEAFFGQGTRLTVV.

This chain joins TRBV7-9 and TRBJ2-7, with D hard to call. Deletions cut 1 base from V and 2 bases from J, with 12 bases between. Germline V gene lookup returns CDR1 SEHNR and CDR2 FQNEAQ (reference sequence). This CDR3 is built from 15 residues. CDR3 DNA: TGTGCCAGCAGCTTAGGTGCAGCGACCCCCTACGAGCAGTACTTC. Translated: CASSLGAATPYEQYF.